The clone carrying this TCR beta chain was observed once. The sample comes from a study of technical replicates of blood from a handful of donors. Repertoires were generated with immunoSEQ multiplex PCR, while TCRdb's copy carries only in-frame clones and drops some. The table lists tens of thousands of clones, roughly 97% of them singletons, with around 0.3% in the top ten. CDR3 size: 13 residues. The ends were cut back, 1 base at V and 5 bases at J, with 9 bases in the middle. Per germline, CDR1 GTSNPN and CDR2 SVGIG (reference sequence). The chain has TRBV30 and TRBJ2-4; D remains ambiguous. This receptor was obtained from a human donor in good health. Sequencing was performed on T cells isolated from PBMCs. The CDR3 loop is CAWSEALENIQYF. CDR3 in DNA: TGTGCCTGGAGTGAGGCCCTAGAAAACATTCAGTACTTC.